This T cell receptor (beta chain) was found in a study of OX40 agonist ivuxolimab in advanced cancers. Profiled with immunoSEQ multiplex PCR; TCRdb holds only in-frame clones, not every one. The sample holds roughly 80,000 clones, over 75% seen once. Points on this clone: Its antigen is not identified.

This CDR3 contains 15 residues. J gave up 6 bases and V 4 bases, and 4 bases lay outside the gene matches. CDR1 is SNHLY, CDR2 FYNNEI, per germline. Notes on the study in general: On average, CD8+ T cells showed a greater number of expanded clones than CD4+. Clones of CD4+ and CD8+ blood T cells grew by week 6 at doses of 0.1 to 3.0 mg/kg.

The clonotype was recovered from an adult with an advanced solid tumor such as melanoma, head and neck, liver or kidney cancer. J is TRBJ2-1 and V is TRBV2; 12 bases are a match to TRBD2. The material sequenced was CD4+ or CD8+ T cells sorted from blood, taken in a trial of the OX40 agonist ivuxolimab. In DNA form, the CDR3 reads TGTGCCAGCAGTGTTACTAGCGGGGGGAGCAATGAGCAGTTCTTC. This sequence encodes CASSVTSGGSNEQFF.